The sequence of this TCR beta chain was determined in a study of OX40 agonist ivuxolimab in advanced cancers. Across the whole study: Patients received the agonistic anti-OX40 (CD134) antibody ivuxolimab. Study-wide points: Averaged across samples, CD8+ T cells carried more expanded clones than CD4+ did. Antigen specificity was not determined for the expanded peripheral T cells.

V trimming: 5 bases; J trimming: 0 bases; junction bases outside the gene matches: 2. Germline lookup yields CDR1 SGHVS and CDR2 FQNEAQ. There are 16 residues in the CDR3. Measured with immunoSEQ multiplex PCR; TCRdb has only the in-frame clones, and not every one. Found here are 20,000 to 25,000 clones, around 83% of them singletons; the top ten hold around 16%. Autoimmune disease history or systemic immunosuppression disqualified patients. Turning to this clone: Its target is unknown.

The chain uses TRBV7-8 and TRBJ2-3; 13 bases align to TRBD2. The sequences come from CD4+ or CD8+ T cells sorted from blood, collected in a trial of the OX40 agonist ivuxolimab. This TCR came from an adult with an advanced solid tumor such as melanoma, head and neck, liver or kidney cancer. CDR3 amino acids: CASSQGLAGSTDTQYF. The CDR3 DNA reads TGTGCCAGCAGCCAGGGACTAGCGGGGAGCACAGATACGCAGTATTTT.